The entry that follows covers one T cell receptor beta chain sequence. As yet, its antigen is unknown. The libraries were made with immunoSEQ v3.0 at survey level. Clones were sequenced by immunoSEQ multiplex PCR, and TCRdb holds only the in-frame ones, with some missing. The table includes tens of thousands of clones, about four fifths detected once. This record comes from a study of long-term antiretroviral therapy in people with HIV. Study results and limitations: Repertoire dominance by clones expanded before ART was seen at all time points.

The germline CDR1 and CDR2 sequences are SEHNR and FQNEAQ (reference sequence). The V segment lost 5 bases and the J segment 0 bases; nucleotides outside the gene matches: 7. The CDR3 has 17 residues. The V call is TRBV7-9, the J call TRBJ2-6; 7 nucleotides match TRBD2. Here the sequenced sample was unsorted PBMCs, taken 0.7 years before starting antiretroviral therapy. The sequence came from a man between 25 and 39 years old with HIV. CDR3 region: CASSHRVAGSGANVLTF. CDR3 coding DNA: TGTGCCAGCAGCCACCGCGTAGCGGGCTCTGGGGCCAACGTCCTGACTTTC.